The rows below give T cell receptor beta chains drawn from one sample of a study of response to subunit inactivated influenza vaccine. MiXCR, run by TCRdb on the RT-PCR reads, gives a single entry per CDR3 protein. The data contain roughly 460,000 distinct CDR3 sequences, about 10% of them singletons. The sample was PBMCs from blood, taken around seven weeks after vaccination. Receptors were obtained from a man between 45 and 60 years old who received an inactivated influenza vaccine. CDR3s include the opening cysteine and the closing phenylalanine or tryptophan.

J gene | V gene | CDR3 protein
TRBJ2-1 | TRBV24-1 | CATSDPGTNSYNEQFF
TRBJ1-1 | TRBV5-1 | CASSTGSMANTEAFF
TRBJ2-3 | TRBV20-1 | CSAPPAVQNTDTQYF
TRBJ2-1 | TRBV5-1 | CASSYTGLDYNEQFF
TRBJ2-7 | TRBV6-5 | CASSLTGIGLYEQYF
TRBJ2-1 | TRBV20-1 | CSASPISGSSYNEQFF
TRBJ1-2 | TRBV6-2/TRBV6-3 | CASRLIQGNYGYTF
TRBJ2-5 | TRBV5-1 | CASSFSLPGTRGTQYF
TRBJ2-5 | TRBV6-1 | CASRNRGSGETQYF
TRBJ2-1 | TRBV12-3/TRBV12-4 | CASSLALGGNEQFF
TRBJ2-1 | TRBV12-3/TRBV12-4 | CASQKEGGQGSYNEQFF
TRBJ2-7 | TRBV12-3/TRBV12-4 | CASSLMLAGGHEQYF
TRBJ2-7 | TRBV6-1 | CASRSSRRRPYEQYF
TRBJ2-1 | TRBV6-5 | CASKQGAHEQLF
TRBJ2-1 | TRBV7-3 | CASSHGRGGVNEQFF
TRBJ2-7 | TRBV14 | CASSQNGPYEQYF
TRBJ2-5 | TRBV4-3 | CASSLDWTGIQETQYF
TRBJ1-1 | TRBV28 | CASSLGLRTEAFF
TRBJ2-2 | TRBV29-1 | CSVLAGAGTGELFF
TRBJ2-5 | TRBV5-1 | CASSMTGDVSQYF
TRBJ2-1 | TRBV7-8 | CASCRLAESYNEQFF
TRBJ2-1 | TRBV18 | CASSPLLVGTYNEQFF
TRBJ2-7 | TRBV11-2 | CASSSGTSGYYEQYF
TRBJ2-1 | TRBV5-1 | CASSLGSTKGEQFF
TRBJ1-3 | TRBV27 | CASSFDRDSGNTIYF
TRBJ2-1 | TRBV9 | CASSETGLTHNEQFF
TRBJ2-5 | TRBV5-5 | CASSFAPTGGRETQYF
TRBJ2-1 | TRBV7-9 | CASSETPGQGANEQFF
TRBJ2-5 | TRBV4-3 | CASSQDLMYQETQYF